These T cell receptor beta chains were read from a single sample in a study of shared T cell receptors in the human thymus. The repertoire was sequenced with immunoSEQ multiplex PCR; TCRdb's copy has only in-frame clones and lacks some. Of hundreds of thousands of clones in the sample, 70% to 90% were seen once. These data also formed part of another study, on human thymus T cells.

The sequencing sample was made of thymocytes. The receptors were sampled from a girl under three years old with a congenital heart defect. Both conserved end residues are trimmed from each CDR3. A D gene is named only where the DNA matches it firmly.

.	TRBV15	ATSRASAKNIQY
.	TRBV6-5	ASSRLSWVEEQY
TRBD2	TRBV4-1	ASSQGWGGSSYEQY
.	TRBV7-2	ASSAESLAEGNTIY
.	TRBV21-1	ASSKEGCGGSIEAF
.	TRBV6-4	ASSPGSGELF
TRBD1	TRBV18	ASSPVSQGAQPQH
.	TRBV6-1	ASSANKDGYT
TRBD1	TRBV5-1	ASSYRGLGTEAF
.	TRBV4-3	ASSPPGERTQY
TRBD2	TRBV18	ASSPTSGETDTQY
TRBD1	TRBV28	ASRRPRDSEGPNSPLH
TRBD2	TRBV6-1	ASRTSSGGYNEQF
TRBD2	TRBV7-3	ASSHGPLAGEVGDTQY
.	TRBV10-3	AISESSRGNEQF
TRBD1	TRBV19	ASSTRSPRGSTRTEAF
TRBD1	TRBV2	ASRLTGTGLNTEAF
.	TRBV4-3	ASSQDLKIRVSTEAF
.	TRBV4-1	ASSQEGRDAGTEAF
.	TRBV9	ASSVAAGALTDTQY
.	TRBV6-5	ASSYSIWGVRGYT
.	TRBV28	ASSLVRNYSNQPQH
TRBD2	TRBV9	ASSVERGVTDTQY
TRBD1	TRBV5-8	ASSFDREVAGYT
TRBD2	TRBV7-2	ASRRGAGGLDEQF
.	TRBV7-3	ASSHAGFLAGANVLT